Listed below are T cell receptor beta chains from one sample, sequenced in a study of CD8 T cells in Susac syndrome. TCRdb reprocessed the immunoSEQ multiplex PCR reads via MiXCR and lists one record per CDR3 protein. The sample consists of just over 300,000 distinct CDR3 sequences, just over 90% of them appearing once. Sequenced material: CD4+ T cells from PBMCs. These receptors all stem from a human donor with multiple sclerosis. Each CDR3 is given with its conserved first and last residue. The order of the fields is V gene, clone size, J gene, CDR3 length, D gene, CDR3 protein, CDR3 DNA. A D gene is named only where the DNA matches it firmly. Only some rows state a clone size, as once, few, many or a class for expanded clones.

>TRBV20-1|.|TRBJ1-2|12|TRBD1
CSAPGGNYGYTF
TGCAGTGCCCCAGGGGGCAACTATGGCTACACCTTC
>TRBV11-3|.|TRBJ2-4|14|.
CASSTARGYDIQYF
TGTGCCAGCAGCACAGCCAGGGGCTACGATATTCAGTACTTC
>TRBV3-1|once|TRBJ2-2|16|.
CASSQGGRVGTGELFF
TGTGCCAGCAGCCAAGGGGGCAGGGTGGGCACCGGGGAGCTGTTTTTT
>TRBV20-1|.|TRBJ1-2|12|.
CSASENNYGYTF
TGCAGTGCCAGCGAAAATAACTATGGCTACACCTTC
>TRBV23-1|few|TRBJ2-7|10|.
CARSTYEQYF
TGCGCCAGGAGCACCTACGAGCAGTACTTC
>TRBV7-8|.|TRBJ1-3|15|TRBD1
CASSLQGVSGNTIYF
TGTGCCAGCAGCTTACAGGGGGTCTCTGGAAACACCATATATTTT
>TRBV3-1|.|TRBJ1-5|14|.
CAAGGGTPNQPQHF
TGTGCCGCCGGGGGGGGGACGCCCAATCAGCCCCAGCATTTT
>TRBV5-8|.|TRBJ1-1|14|.
CASSLVGWNTEAFF
TGTGCCAGCAGCCTCGTCGGTTGGAACACTGAAGCTTTCTTT
>TRBV6-5|.|TRBJ1-6|13|.
CASRGVGNSPLHF
TGTGCCAGCAGGGGAGTTGGGAATTCACCCCTCCACTTT
>TRBV2|.|TRBJ2-1|14|TRBD1
CASTRTGIYNEQFF
TGTGCCAGCACCAGGACAGGGATTTACAATGAGCAGTTCTTC
>TRBV30|.|TRBJ1-3|11|.
CAWALRRGLYF
TGTGCCTGGGCCCTTCGAAGGGGGTTATATTTT
>TRBV15|.|TRBJ1-2|16|TRBD1
CATSRPIRDRGDGYTF
TGTGCCACCAGCAGACCTATCCGGGACAGGGGAGATGGCTACACCTTC
>TRBV12-3/TRBV12-4|.|TRBJ1-6|14|.
CASRPGRGESPLHF
TGTGCCAGCAGACCGGGACGGGGGGAGTCACCCCTCCACTTT